This paragraph covers one T cell receptor beta chain sequence. Its cognate antigen is unknown. Libraries were prepared by immunoSEQ multiplex PCR; TCRdb keeps only in-frame clonotypes and omits some of them. The table lists roughly 120,000 clones, roughly 87% of them singletons. The record originates from a study of T cell responses to AZD1222 COVID-19 vaccine. Study-wide results and limits: Females outnumbered males among donors, who were mostly white British; clonal diversity was possibly underestimated. Baseline seropositivity characterized only a handful of AZD1222 recipients.

The ends lost 3 bases at V and 4 bases at J; junction bases unmatched: 1. The germline V gene encodes CDR1 KGHDR and CDR2 SFDVKD. This CDR3 region has 15 residues. Sequenced material: peripheral blood, taken on day 0 of AZD1222 vaccination. The receptor's source is an adult in good health. J is TRBJ2-2 and V is TRBV24-1, with TRBD2 matching over 10 bases. CDR3 in amino acids: CATSDSGRATGELFF. The CDR3 DNA is TGTGCCACCAGTGATAGCGGGAGGGCCACCGGGGAGCTGTTTTTT.